These 19 T cell receptor beta chains share one sample of origin, sequenced in a study of T-cell reconstitution after alpha-beta-depleted transplantation in children. Molecular barcoding with unique molecular identifiers was used for the TCRbeta library. TCRdb re-derived calls from the PCR reads in MiXCR, one entry per CDR3 protein. The sample consists of roughly 570,000 distinct CDR3 sequences, over 20% of them appearing once. Material: PBMCs, obtained before TCRalphabeta/CD19-depleted stem cell transplant. Source of these receptors: a boy younger than two with Wiskott-Aldrich syndrome, due to receive a stem cell transplant.

The chain links TRBV19 to TRBJ2-3; 11 bases align to TRBD2. Per the germline V gene, CDR1 is LNHDA and CDR2 is SQIVND (reference sequence). Trimming cost V 6 bases and J 4 bases; bases outside gene matches: 6. CDR3 length equals 15 residues. The CDR3, as DNA: TGTGCCAGTAGGAGGACTAGCGGGCGCCCAGATACGCAGTATTTT. It specifies CASRRTSGRPDTQYF.

The V call is TRBV12-3 or TRBV12-4, the J call TRBJ2-2; 10 bases map to TRBD2. V was clipped by 3 bases and J by 4 bases; unmatched bases: 5. The CDR3 consists of 16 residues. CDR3 nucleotides: TGTGCCAGCAGTTTCTGGCTAGCGGGAGCCACCGGGGAGCTGTTTTTT. Translation gives CASSFWLAGATGELFF.

The chain joins TRBV20-1 to TRBJ1-6; TRBD1 aligns across 10 bases. The V gene end was trimmed by 0 bases and the J gene end by 6 bases; junction bases not matched to a gene: 2. The V gene's germline CDR1 is DFQATT and CDR2 SNEGSKA (reference sequence). This CDR3 spans 15 amino acids. The CDR3 loop is CSARDRDRGNSPLHF. Written as DNA, the CDR3 is TGCAGTGCTAGAGACCGGGACAGGGGTAATTCACCCCTCCACTTT.

This clonotype was recorded a few times. The V and J genes are TRBV7-6 and TRBJ2-2, with 8 bases fitting TRBD1. V was clipped by 2 bases and J by 6 bases; unmatched bases: 8. Germline-derived CDR1 and CDR2 are SGHVS and FNYEAQ. This CDR3 has 16 residues. Here the CDR3 reads CASSLLGQGVAGELFF. In DNA form, the CDR3 reads TGTGCCAGCAGCTTACTCGGACAGGGAGTCGCCGGGGAGCTGTTTTTT. Drawing the rest from reference TRBV7-6 and TRBJ2-2, the complete variable domain is GAGVSQSPRYKVTKRGQDVALRCDPISGHVSLYWYRQALGQGPEFLTYFNYEAQQDKSGLPNDRFSAERPEGSISTLTIQRTEQRDSAMYRCASSLLGQGVAGELFFGEGSRLTVL.

This clonotype came up a few times. The rearrangement joins TRBV12-3 or TRBV12-4 to TRBJ2-1, with 14 bases aligning to TRBD2. The length of the CDR3 is 16 residues. J lost 7 bases, V lost 5 bases, and 7 bases had no gene match. CDR3 sequence (DNA): TGTGCCAGCAGTCCCCGGGGGACTAGCGGGAGTAATGAGCAGTTCTTC. It codes for CASSPRGTSGSNEQFF.

This chain links TRBV10-3 with TRBJ2-3, with D unclear. Trimming removed 6 bases at V and 4 bases at J, with 11 bases between. This CDR3 comprises 13 residues. Germline-derived CDR1 and CDR2 are ENHRY and SYGVKD. CDR3 in amino acids: CAIRRMGSDTQYF. CDR3 nucleotide sequence: TGTGCCATCAGAAGGATGGGCTCAGATACGCAGTATTTT.

Concerning this clonotype itself: The junction differs from germline at one of its ends, possibly a read error. This chain connects TRBV3-1 to TRBJ2-3; D not certain. Per germline, CDR1 LGHDT and CDR2 YNNKEL (reference sequence). The CDR3 spans 13 residues. CDR3 coding DNA: TGTGCCAGCAGCCAAGCAGTAGCAGGCACGCATTATTTT. Translation gives CASSQAVAGTHYF.

The chain employs TRBV24-1 and TRBJ2-1; tentatively, D is TRBD2 (6 bases). The CDR3 runs 16 residues. The V end was cut by 3 bases, the J end by 6 bases, with 17 bases between. The V gene's germline CDR1 is KGHDR and CDR2 SFDVKD. The CDR3 spells CATSDRGGTGPNEQFF. The CDR3 coding sequence is TGTGCCACCAGTGATAGAGGCGGGACTGGGCCCAATGAGCAGTTCTTC.

The V gene is TRBV21-1, the J gene TRBJ1-1; the table assigns TRBD1, which was not confirmed against the DNA. TRBV21-1 is assigned pseudogene status. This CDR3 comprises 17 residues. CDR3 protein: CASSTTCHRGLNTEAFF. The CDR3 bases are TGTGCCAGCAGCACCACTTGCCACAGGGGGCTGAACACTGAAGCTTTCTTT.

The genes are TRBV11-2 and TRBJ1-2; no clear D. The CDR3 loop spans 13 amino acids. V gave up 6 bases and J gave up 4 bases, with 12 bases separating them. Germline-derived CDR1 and CDR2 are SGHAT and FQNNGV. In DNA form, the CDR3 reads TGTGCCAGCAGTTCTACACGGATCTATGGCTACACCTTC. Its translation: CASSSTRIYGYTF.

In its sample, this clonotype was seen a few times. V is TRBV5-1 and J is TRBJ2-1; D tentatively reads TRBD1 or TRBD2 (5 bases each). This CDR3 comprises 16 residues. Germline V gene data show CDR1 as SGHRS and CDR2 as YFSETQ. The V and J ends lost 0 bases and 1 base respectively, with 11 bases between them. The CDR3 sequence is CASSLGDGSSYNEQFF. The DNA for the CDR3 is TGCGCCAGCAGCTTGGGGGACGGATCATCCTACAATGAGCAGTTCTTC.

V gene TRBV9 combines with J gene TRBJ2-1, with D perhaps matching TRBD2 (5 bases). CDR1 and CDR2 from the germline V gene are SGDLS and YYNGEE. Trimming left V 0 bases short and J 4 bases short, with 14 bases between. The CDR3 has 16 residues. The CDR3 loop reads CASSVAGSSFYNEQFF. CDR3 nucleotides: TGTGCCAGCAGCGTAGCGGGGAGTTCATTTTACAATGAGCAGTTCTTC.

The sample holds a few counts of this clonotype. The genes are TRBV24-1 and TRBJ2-1; 7 bases map to TRBD2. Trimming took 9 bases from V and 2 from J; bases not matched to a gene: 6. Germline CDR1 KGHDR, CDR2 SFDVKD. The CDR3 totals 14 residues. CDR3 sequence: CATSDTSAYNEQFF. Written as DNA, the CDR3 is TGTGCCACCTCGGACACTAGCGCCTACAATGAGCAGTTCTTC.

The chain combines TRBV15 with TRBJ2-3; D unclear. Germline values: CDR1 LNHNV, CDR2 YYDKDF (reference sequence). V was shortened by 0 bases and J by 2 bases, with 9 bases between the two germline ends. This CDR3 contains 15 residues. CDR3 DNA sequence: TGTGCCACCAGCAGAGAGCGGCAGAACACAGATACGCAGTATTTT. It translates to CATSRERQNTDTQYF.

The gene calls are TRBV20-1 and TRBJ2-1; possible D gene TRBD2, 5 bases. Per the germline V gene, CDR1 is DFQATT and CDR2 is SNEGSKA (reference sequence). V dropped 3 bases and J dropped 12 bases, with 12 bases sitting between them. The CDR3 is 11 residues long. The CDR3 coding sequence is TGCAGTGCTAGCCGTCATGGAGGGCAGTTCTTC. Its protein is CSASRHGGQFF.

J is TRBJ2-2 and V is TRBV24-1, with 10 bases fitting TRBD1. The CDR3 covers 15 residues. Germline V gene data show CDR1 as KGHDR and CDR2 as SFDVKD. After removal of 7 bases from V and 4 bases from J, the junction contained 5 bases not matched to a gene. DNA for the CDR3: TGTGCCACCAGCGGGACAGGGGTGCCCACCGGGGAGCTGTTTTTT. Protein sequence: CATSGTGVPTGELFF.

This clonotype was seen a handful of times. J is TRBJ2-7 and V is TRBV7-9; TRBD2 matches 9 bases. The J segment lost 7 bases and the V segment lost 4 bases, leaving 2 bases of the junction unmatched. The germline CDR1 and CDR2 sequences are SEHNR and FQNEAQ (reference sequence). The CDR3 covers 12 residues. Written as DNA, the CDR3 is TGTGCCAGCAGCTGGACTAGCGAAGAGCAGTACTTC. Its translation: CASSWTSEEQYF.

The CDR3 nucleotides are TGTGCCAGCAGTGGTCTCCGCGCCCTGCAAGAGACCCAGTACTTC. Protein product: CASSGLRALQETQYF. The chain couples TRBV2 to TRBJ2-5; no firm D call. This CDR3 has 15 residues. Per the germline V gene, CDR1 is SNHLY and CDR2 is FYNNEI. V lost 4 bases and J lost 2, with 14 bases in between.

The chain recombines TRBV9 with TRBJ2-3, with D perhaps assigned TRBD1 or TRBD2 (5 bases each). V was clipped by 0 bases and J by 0 bases, with 8 bases between them. Germline CDR1 and CDR2: SGDLS and YYNGEE. This CDR3 region has 15 residues. DNA for the CDR3: TGTGCCAGCAGCGTAGTTGGGGACAGCACAGATACGCAGTATTTT. This gives the protein CASSVVGDSTDTQYF.